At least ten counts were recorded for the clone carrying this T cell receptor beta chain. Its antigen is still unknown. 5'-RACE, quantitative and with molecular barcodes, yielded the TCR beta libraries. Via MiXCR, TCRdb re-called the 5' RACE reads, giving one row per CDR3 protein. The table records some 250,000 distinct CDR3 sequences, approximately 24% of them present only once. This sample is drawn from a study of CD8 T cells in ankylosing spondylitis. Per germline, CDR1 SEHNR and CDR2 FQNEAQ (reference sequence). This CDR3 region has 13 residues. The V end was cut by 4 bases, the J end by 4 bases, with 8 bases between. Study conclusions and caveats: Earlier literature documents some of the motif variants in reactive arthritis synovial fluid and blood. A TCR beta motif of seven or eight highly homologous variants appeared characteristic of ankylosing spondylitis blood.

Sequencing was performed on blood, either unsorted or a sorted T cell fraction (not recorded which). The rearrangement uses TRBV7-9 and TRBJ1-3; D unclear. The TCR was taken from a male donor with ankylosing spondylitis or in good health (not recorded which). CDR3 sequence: CASSSQVGNTIYF. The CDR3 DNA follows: TGTGCCAGCAGCTCCCAAGTGGGAAACACCATATATTTT.